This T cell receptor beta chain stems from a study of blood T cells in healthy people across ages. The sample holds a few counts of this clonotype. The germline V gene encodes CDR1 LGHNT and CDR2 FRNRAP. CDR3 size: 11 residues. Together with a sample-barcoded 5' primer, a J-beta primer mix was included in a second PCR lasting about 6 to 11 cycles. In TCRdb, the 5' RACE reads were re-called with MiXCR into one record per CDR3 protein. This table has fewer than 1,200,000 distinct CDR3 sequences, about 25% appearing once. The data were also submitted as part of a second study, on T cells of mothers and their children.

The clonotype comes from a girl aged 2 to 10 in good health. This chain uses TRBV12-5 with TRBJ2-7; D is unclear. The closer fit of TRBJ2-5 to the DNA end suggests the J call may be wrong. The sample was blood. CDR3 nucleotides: TGTGCTAGTGGGGATCTGGAGACCCAGTACTTC. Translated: CASGDLETQYF.